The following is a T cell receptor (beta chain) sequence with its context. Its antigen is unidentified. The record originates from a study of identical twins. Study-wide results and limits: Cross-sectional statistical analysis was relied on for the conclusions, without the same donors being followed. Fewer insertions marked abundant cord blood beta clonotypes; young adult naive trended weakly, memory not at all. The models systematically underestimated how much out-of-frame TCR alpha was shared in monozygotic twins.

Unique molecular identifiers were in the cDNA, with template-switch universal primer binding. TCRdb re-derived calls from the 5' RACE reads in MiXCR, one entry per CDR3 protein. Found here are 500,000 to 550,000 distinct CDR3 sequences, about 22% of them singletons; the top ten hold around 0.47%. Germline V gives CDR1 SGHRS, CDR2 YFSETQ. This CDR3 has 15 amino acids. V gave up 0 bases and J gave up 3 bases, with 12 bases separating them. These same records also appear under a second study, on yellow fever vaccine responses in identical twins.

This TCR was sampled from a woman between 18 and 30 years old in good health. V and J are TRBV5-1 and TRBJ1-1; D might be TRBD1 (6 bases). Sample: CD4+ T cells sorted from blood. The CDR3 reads CASSLGDYRDTEAFF. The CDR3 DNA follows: TGCGCCAGCAGCTTGGGCGACTACAGGGACACTGAAGCTTTCTTT. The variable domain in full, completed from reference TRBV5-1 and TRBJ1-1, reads KAGVTQTPRYLIKTRGQQVTLSCSPISGHRSVSWYQQTPGQGLQFLFEYFSETQRNKGNFPGRFSGRQFSNSRSEMNVSTLELGDSALYLCASSLGDYRDTEAFFGQGTRLTVV.